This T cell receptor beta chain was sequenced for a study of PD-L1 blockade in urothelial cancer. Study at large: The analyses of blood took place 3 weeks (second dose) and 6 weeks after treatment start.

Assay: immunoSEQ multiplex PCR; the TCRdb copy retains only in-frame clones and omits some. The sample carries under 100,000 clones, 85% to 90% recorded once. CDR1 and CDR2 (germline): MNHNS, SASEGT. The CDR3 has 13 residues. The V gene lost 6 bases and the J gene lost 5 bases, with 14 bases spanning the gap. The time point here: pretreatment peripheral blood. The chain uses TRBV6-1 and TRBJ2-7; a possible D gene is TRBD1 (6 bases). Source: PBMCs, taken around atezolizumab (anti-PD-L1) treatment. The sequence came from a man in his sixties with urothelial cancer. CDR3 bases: TGTGCCAGCAGGGAAACAGGGTCGGACGAGCAGTACTTC. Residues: CASRETGSDEQYF.